Reported below is one T cell receptor (beta chain). Target depth was 1 in 200,000 to 1 in 1 million T cells, about 10x per clonotype. The data were produced by immunoSEQ multiplex PCR, yet TCRdb's version contains in-frame clones alone and is incomplete. Here the sample spans approximately 350,000 clones, about 64% being singletons. The germline CDR1 and CDR2 sequences are MNHEY and SMNVEV (reference sequence). This CDR3 contains 20 residues. Trimming stripped 2 bases from V and 4 bases from J, with 30 bases between. The data stem from a study of cytotoxic CD8 clonotypes in ibrutinib-treated CLL. The overall study: Patient counts were about twelve relapsed/refractory, roughly 15 treatment-naive and some 17 IGHV unmutated.

PBMCs that had been cryopreserved were the source of approximately 2 micrograms of genomic DNA for TCR beta libraries. The chain links TRBV27 to TRBJ2-7; D is perhaps TRBD2 (5 bases). This material consisted of PBMCs, taken after 36 months of ibrutinib treatment. The source is a human donor with chronic lymphocytic leukemia. For the CDR3, the DNA is TGTGCCAGCAGTTTAGAGGTTTTGGGATCTGACTCCAGTCGGACTTACGAGCAGTACTTC. It is translated as CASSLEVLGSDSSRTYEQYF.